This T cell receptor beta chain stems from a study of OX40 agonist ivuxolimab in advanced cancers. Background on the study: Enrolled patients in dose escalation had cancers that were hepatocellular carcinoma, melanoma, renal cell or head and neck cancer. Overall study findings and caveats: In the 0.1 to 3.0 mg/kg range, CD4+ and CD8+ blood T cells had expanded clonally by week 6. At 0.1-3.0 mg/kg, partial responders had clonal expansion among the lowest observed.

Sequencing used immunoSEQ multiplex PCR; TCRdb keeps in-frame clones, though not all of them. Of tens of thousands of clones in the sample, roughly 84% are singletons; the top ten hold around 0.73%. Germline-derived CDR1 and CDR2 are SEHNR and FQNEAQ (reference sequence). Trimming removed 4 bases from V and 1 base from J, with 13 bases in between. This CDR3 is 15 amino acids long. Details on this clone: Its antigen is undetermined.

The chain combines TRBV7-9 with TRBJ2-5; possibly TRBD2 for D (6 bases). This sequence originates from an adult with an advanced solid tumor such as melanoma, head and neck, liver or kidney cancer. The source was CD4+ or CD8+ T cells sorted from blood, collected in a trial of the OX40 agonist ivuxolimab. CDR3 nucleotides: TGTGCCAGCAGCTCTAGATTGGGGGGCCAAGAGACCCAGTACTTC. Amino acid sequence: CASSSRLGGQETQYF.